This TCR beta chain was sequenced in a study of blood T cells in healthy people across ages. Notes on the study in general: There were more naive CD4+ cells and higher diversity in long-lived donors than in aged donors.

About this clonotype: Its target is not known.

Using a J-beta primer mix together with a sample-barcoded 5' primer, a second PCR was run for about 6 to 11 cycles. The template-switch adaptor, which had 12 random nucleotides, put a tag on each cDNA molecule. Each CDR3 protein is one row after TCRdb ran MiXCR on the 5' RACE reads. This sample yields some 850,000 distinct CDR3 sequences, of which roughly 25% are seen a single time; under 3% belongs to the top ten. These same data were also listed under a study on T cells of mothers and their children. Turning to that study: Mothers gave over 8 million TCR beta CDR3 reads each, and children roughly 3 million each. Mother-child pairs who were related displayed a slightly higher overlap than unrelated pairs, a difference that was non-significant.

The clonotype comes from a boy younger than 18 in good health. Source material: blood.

CDR3 sequence: CASSPLDSLLGNEQFF. The DNA of the CDR3 is TGTGCCAGCAGCCCCCTAGACTCCCTTTTAGGTAATGAGCAGTTCTTC. This sequence joins TRBV3-1 and TRBJ2-5; D is ambiguous. With the DNA end fitting TRBJ2-1 better, the J assignment may be wrong. CDR1 is LGHDT and CDR2 is YNNKEL in the germline V gene (reference sequence). CDR3 length: 16 amino acids.